The entry that follows covers one T cell receptor (beta chain) sequence. This entry belongs to a study of blood T cell repertoires in COVID-19. For the study at large: Acute and convalescent COVID-19 specimens originated in the United States, Italy and Spain. PBMCs, B-cell-depleted T cells, or T cells were the source of the cDNA or gDNA that made up the material.

Germline lookup yields CDR1 DFQATT and CDR2 SNEGSKA (reference sequence). This CDR3 contains 12 residues. With 6 bases removed from V and 2 bases from J, the gap between germline ends came to 9 bases. Methods used by the authors: Amplification of reference gene primers was used by the study to estimate nucleated cell counts. The repertoire was sequenced with immunoSEQ multiplex PCR; TCRdb's copy has only in-frame clones and lacks some. The DNA gave D and trimming, while V, J and clone size come from that table. The sample shows 160,000 or so clones, 87% of them seen only once. This sequence originates from a woman in her fifties or sixties who had recovered from COVID-19. The J gene is TRBJ2-3, the V gene TRBV20-1; no clear D gene. The sequenced sample consisted of peripheral blood. The CDR3 loop is CSASTNTDTQYF. CDR3 DNA: TGCAGTGCCAGTACTAACACAGATACGCAGTATTTT.